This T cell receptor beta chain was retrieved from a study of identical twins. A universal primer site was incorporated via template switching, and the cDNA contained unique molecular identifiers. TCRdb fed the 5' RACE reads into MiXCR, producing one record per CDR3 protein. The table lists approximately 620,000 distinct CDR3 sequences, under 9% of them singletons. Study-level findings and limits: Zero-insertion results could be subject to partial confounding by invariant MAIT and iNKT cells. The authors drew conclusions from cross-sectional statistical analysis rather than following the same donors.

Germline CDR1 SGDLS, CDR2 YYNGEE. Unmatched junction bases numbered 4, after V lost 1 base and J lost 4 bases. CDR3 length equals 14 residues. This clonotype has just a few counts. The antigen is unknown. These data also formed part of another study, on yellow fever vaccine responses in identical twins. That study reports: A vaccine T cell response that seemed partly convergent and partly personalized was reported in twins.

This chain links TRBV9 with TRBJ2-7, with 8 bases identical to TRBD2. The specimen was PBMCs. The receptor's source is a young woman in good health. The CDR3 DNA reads TGTGCCAGCAGCGTAATGTCTAGCGGGTACGAGCAGTACTTC. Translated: CASSVMSSGYEQYF.